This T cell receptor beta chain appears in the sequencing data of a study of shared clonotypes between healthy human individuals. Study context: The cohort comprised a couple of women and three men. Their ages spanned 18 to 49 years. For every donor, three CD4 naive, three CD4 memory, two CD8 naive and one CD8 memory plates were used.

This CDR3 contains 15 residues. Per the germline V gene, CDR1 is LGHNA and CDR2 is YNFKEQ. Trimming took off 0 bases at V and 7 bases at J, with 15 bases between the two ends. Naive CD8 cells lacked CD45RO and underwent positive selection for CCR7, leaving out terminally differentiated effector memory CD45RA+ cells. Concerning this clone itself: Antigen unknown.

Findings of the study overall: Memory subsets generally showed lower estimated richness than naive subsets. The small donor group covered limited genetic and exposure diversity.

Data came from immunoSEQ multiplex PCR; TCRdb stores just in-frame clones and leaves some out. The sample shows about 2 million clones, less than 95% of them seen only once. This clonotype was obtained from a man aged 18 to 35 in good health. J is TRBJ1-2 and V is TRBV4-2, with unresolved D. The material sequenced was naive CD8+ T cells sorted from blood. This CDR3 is CASSQDDPYPGGYTF. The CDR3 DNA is TGTGCCAGCAGCCAAGACGACCCCTATCCCGGTGGCTACACCTTC.